Sequencing of this T cell receptor (beta chain) was carried out in a study of STAT5B mutations in CD4+ large granular lymphocyte leukemia. Trimming removed 4 bases from V and 3 bases from J, with 23 bases in between. Per the germline V gene, CDR1 is SGHRS and CDR2 is YFSETQ. The CDR3 has 17 residues. Sequenced by immunoSEQ multiplex PCR; TCRdb stores in-frame clones only, minus some. The table lists about 40,000 clones, approximately 84% of them singletons, with approximately 0.32% in the top ten. Findings and limits, study-wide: Approximately 25% of private leukemic clonotypes occurred rarely in other patients' non-leukemic repertoires. Patient CD4-sorted repertoires stayed more clonal than healthy ones after leukemic-clone removal.

As for this clone: Its cognate antigen is unknown.

Healthy controls were blood donor buffy coats. The sequence came from a human donor in good health. Sample: CD4+ T cells from blood buffy coats. This rearrangement joins TRBV5-1 to TRBJ2-7; maybe TRBD1 (7 bases). CDR3 coding DNA: TGCGCCAGCAGCGCATGGGGGGACAGTAACTCCTACTACGAGCAGTACTTC. It yields the protein CASSAWGDSNSYYEQYF. The full variable domain, rest sourced from reference TRBV5-1 and TRBJ2-7, is KAGVTQTPRYLIKTRGQQVTLSCSPISGHRSVSWYQQTPGQGLQFLFEYFSETQRNKGNFPGRFSGRQFSNSRSEMNVSTLELGDSALYLCASSAWGDSNSYYEQYFGPGTRLTVT.